This entry features one TCR beta chain sequence. The data stem from a study of T cell responses to AZD1222 COVID-19 vaccine. TCRdb's table, derived via immunoSEQ multiplex PCR, lists solely in-frame clones and lacks some. The sample lists roughly 97,000 clones, about 87% occurring once. Specimen: peripheral blood, collected on day 0 of AZD1222 vaccination. This clonotype was obtained from an adult in good health.

CDR3 loop: CASSSGPGTSGGETQYF. CDR3 nucleotide sequence: TGTGCCAGCAGCTCGGGCCCTGGGACTAGCGGGGGAGAGACCCAGTACTTC. The V call is TRBV7-8, the J call TRBJ2-5; 14 bases match TRBD2. Germline values: CDR1 SGHVS, CDR2 FQNEAQ. This CDR3 spans 17 amino acids. V trimming: 4 bases; J trimming: 4 bases; junction bases outside the gene matches: 8.